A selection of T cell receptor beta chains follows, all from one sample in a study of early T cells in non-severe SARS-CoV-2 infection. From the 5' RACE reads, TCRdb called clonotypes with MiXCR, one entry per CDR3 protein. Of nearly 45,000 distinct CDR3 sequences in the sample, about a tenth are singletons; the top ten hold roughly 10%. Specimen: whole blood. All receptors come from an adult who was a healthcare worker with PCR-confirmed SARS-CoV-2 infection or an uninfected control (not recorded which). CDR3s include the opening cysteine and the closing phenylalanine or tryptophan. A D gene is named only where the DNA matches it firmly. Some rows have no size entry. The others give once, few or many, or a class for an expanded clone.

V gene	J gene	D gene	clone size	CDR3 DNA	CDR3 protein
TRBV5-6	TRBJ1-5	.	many	TGTGCCAGCAGAAACAGGCGGGGGAATCAGCCCCAGCATTTT	CASRNRRGNQPQHF
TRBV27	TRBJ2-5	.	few	TGTGCCAGCAGTTTAGATCGACTAAGGAAAGAGACCCAGTACTTC	CASSLDRLRKETQYF
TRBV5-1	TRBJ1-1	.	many	TGCGCCAGCAGCTTGGTTCTGGGGAACACTGAAGCTTTCTTT	CASSLVLGNTEAFF
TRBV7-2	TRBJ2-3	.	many	TGTGCCAGCAGCCCCCGCGACGGTACCTTCACAGATACGCAGTATTTT	CASSPRDGTFTDTQYF
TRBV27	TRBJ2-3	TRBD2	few	TGTGCCAGCAGTTTATGGGGACTAGTGACTTCTAGCACAGATACGCAGTATTTT	CASSLWGLVTSSTDTQYF
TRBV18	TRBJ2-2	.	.	TGTGCCAGCTCACCACCTCTCGAGAACACCGGGGAGCTGTTTTTT	CASSPPLENTGELFF
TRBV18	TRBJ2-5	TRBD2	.	TGTGCCAGCTTAGAGCGGGGGCAAGAGACCCTGTACTTC	CASLERGQETLYF
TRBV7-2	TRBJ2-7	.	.	TGTGCCAGCAGCTTAGCTGTTTGGGCTAGCAGGGGATACGAGCAGTACTTC	CASSLAVWASRGYEQYF
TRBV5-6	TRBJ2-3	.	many	TGTGCCAGCAGCGTAAGCTGGGGTCCACCTTACACAGATACGCAGTATTTT	CASSVSWGPPYTDTQYF
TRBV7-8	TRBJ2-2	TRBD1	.	TGTGCCGAAAGACAGGGGATATTTGCCGGGGAGCTGTTTTTT	CAERQGIFAGELFF